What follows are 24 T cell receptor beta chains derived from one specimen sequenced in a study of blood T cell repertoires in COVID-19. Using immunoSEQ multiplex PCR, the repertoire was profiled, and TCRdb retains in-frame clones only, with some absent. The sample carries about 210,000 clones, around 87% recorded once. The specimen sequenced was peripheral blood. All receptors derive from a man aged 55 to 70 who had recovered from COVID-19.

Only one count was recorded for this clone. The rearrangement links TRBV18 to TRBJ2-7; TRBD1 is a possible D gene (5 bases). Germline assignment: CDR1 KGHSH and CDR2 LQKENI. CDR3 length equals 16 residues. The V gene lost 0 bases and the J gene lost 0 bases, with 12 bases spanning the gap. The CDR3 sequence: CASSPPIQALSYEQYF. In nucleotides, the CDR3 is TGTGCCAGCTCACCACCGATACAGGCCCTCTCCTACGAGCAGTACTTC. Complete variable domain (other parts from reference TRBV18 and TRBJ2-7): NAGVMQNPRHLVRRRGQEARLRCSPMKGHSHVYWYRQLPEEGLKFMVYLQKENIIDESGMPKERFSAEFPKEGPSILRIQQVVRGDSAAYFCASSPPIQALSYEQYFGPGTRLTVT.

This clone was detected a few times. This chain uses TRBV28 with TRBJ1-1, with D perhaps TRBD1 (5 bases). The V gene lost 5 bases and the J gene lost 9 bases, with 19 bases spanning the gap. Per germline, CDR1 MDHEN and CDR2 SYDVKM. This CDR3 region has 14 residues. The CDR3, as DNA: TGTGCCAGCAGTCCCCCTAGGGGCCCAGTGAAAGCTTTCTTT. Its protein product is CASSPPRGPVKAFF.

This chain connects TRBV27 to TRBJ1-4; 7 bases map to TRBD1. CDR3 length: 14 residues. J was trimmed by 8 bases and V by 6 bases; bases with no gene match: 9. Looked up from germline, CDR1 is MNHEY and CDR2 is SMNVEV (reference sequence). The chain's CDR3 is CASRPTGVREKLFF. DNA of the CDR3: TGTGCCAGCAGACCCACAGGGGTCCGAGAAAAACTGTTTTTT.

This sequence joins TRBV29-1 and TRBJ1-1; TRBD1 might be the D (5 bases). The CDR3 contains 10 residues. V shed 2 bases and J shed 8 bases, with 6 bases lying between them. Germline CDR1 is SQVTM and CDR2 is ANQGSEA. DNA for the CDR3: TGCAGCGTTGAATACAGGGAAGCTTTCTTT. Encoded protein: CSVEYREAFF. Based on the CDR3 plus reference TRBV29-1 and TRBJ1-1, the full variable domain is SAVISQKPSRDICQRGTSLTIQCQVDSQVTMMFWYRQQPGQSLTLIATANQGSEATYESGFVIDKFPISRPNLTFSTLTVSNMSPEDSSIYLCSVEYREAFFGQGTRLTVV.

This chain's CDR3 is CASSSDSILAYNEQFF. CDR3 coding DNA: TGTGCCAGCAGTTCCGACTCTATCCTGGCCTACAATGAGCAGTTCTTC. V gene TRBV27 combines with J gene TRBJ2-1; no definite D call. V gave up 4 bases and J gave up 2 bases, with 15 bases separating them. The CDR3 consists of 16 residues. Germline-derived CDR1 and CDR2 are MNHEY and SMNVEV (reference sequence).

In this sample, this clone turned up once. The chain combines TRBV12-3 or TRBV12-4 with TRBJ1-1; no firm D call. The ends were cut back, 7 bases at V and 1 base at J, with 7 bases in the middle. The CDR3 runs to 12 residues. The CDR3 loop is CASNTKNTEAFF. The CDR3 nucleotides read TGTGCCAGCAACACGAAGAACACTGAAGCTTTCTTT.

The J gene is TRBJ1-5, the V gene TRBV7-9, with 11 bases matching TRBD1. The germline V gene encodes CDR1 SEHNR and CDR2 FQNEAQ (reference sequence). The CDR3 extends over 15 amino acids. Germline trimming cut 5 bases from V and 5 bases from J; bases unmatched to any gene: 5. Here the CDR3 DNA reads TGTGCCAGCAGCCCCTCGGGACAGGGGGATCAGCCCCAGCATTTT. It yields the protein CASSPSGQGDQPQHF.

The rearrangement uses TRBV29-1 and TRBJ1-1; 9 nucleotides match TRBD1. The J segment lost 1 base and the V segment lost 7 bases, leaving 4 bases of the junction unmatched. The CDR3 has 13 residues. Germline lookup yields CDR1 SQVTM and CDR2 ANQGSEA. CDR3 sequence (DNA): TGCAGCGCCTGGGACAGGGCGAACACTGAAGCTTTCTTT. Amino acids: CSAWDRANTEAFF. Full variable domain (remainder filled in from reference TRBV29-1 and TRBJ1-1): SAVISQKPSRDICQRGTSLTIQCQVDSQVTMMFWYRQQPGQSLTLIATANQGSEATYESGFVIDKFPISRPNLTFSTLTVSNMSPEDSSIYLCSAWDRANTEAFFGQGTRLTVV.

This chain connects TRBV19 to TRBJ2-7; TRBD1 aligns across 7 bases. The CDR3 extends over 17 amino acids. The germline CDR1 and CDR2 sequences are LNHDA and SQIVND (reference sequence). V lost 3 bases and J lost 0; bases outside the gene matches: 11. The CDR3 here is CASSIRLTTGSSYEQYF. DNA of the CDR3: TGTGCCAGTAGTATCCGACTGACGACAGGGAGCTCCTACGAGCAGTACTTC.

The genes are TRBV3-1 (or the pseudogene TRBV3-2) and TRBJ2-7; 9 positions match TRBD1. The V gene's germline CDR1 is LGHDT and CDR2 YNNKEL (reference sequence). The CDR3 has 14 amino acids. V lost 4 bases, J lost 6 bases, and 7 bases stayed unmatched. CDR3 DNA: TGTGCCAGCAGCCCCGGGACAGGGTCTCCCGAGCAGTACTTC. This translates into CASSPGTGSPEQYF.

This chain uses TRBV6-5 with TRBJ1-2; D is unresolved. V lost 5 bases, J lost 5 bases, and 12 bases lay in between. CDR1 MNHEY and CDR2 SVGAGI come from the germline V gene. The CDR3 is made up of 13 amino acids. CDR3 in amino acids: CASSNSGRYGYTF. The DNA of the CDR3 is TGTGCCAGCAGTAATTCCGGGAGATATGGCTACACCTTC.

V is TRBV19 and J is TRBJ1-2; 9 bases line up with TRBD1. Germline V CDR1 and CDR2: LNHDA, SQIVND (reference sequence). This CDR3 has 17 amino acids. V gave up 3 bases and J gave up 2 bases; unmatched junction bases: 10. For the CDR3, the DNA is TGTGCCAGTAGTATGACCGGGACAGGGACGGTGAACTATGGCTACACCTTC. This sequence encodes CASSMTGTGTVNYGYTF.

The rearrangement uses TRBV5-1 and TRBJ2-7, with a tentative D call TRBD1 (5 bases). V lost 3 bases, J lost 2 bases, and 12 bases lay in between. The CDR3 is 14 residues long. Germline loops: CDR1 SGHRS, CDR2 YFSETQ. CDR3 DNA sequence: TGCGCCAGCAGCTCTACAGGTGTTCCCTACGAGCAGTACTTC. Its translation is CASSSTGVPYEQYF.

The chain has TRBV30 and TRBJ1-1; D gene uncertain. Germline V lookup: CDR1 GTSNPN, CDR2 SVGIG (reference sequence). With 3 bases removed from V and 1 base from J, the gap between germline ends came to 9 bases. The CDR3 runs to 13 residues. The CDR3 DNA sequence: TGTGCCTGGAGCGGAGACGCGAACACTGAAGCTTTCTTT. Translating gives CAWSGDANTEAFF. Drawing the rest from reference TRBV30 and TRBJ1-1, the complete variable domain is SQTIHQWPATLVQPVGSPLSLECTVEGTSNPNLYWYRQAAGRGLQLLFYSVGIGQISSEVPQNLSASRPQDRQFILSSKKLLLSDSGFYLCAWSGDANTEAFFGQGTRLTVV.

The CDR3 loop is CASTDWASGRTGELFF. DNA of the CDR3: TGTGCCAGCACGGATTGGGCTAGCGGGAGAACCGGGGAGCTGTTTTTT. V and J are TRBV19 and TRBJ2-2, with TRBD2 matching 10 bases. CDR3 size: 16 residues. Trimming cost V 9 bases and J 5 bases; bases outside gene matches: 12. The germline V gene has CDR1 LNHDA and CDR2 SQIVND (reference sequence).

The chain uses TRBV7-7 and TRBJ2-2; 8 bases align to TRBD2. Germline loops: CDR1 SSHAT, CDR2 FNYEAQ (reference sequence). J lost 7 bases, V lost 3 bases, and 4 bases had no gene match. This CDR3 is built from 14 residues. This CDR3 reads CASSFSGKIGELFF. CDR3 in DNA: TGTGCCAGCAGCTTTAGCGGGAAAATCGGGGAGCTGTTTTTT.

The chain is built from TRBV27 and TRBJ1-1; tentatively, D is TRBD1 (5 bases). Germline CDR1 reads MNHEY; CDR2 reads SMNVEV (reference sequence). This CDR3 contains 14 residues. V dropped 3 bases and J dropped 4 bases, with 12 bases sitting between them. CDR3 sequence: CASSFSRGGTEAFF. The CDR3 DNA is TGTGCCAGCAGTTTCTCCCGGGGGGGCACTGAAGCTTTCTTT.

The chain's CDR3 is CASSSYRNNQPQHF. The CDR3 DNA sequence: TGTGCCAGCAGTTCTTACAGGAACAATCAGCCCCAGCATTTT. This rearrangement joins TRBV6-2 or TRBV6-3 to TRBJ1-5, with a weak D call TRBD1 (5 bases). The CDR3 covers 14 residues. From germline, CDR1 is MNHEY and CDR2 SVGEGT. The germline V and J ends were trimmed by 4 bases and 3 bases, with 10 bases remaining between them.

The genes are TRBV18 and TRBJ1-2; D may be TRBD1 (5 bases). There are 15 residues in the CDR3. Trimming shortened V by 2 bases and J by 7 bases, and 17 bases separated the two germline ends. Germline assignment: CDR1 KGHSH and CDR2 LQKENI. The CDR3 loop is CASSPDGGSRRGYTF. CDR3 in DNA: TGTGCCAGCTCACCAGACGGGGGAAGTCGGCGTGGCTACACCTTC.

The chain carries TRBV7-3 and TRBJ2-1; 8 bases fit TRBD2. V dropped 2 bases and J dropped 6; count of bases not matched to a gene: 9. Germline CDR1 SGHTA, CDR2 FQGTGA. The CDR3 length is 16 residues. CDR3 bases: TGTGCCAGCAGCTTACGCGGGAGGTCCCTTGGCAATGAGCAGTTCTTC. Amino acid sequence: CASSLRGRSLGNEQFF.

The CDR3 bases are TGCAGTGCTGGCAGACAGGGTGGGCAGTACTTC. The encoded protein is CSAGRQGGQYF. This chain links TRBV20-1 with TRBJ2-7; TRBD1 matches 7 bases. The V gene's germline CDR1 is DFQATT and CDR2 SNEGSKA (reference sequence). V trimming: 5 bases; J trimming: 9 bases; junction bases outside the gene matches: 7. The CDR3 spans 11 residues.

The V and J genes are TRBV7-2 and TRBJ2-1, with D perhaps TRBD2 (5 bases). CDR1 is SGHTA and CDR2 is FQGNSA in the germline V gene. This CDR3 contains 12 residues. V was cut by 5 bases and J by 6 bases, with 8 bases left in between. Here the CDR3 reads CASSLRGNEQFF. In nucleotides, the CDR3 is TGTGCCAGCAGCCTCCGGGGCAATGAGCAGTTCTTC.

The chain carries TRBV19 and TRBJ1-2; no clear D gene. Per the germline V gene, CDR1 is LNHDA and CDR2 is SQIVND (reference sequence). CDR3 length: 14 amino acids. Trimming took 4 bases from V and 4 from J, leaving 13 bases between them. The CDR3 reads CASSTPDLVYGYTF. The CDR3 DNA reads TGTGCCAGTAGTACGCCGGATCTAGTCTATGGCTACACCTTC.

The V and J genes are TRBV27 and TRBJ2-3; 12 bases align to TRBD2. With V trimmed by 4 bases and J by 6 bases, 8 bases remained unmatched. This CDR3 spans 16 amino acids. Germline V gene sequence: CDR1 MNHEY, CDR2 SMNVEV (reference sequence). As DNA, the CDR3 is TGTGCCAGCAGTTCACCTCTAGCGGGAGGGCCGGATACGCAGTATTTT. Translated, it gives CASSSPLAGGPDTQYF.